A selection of T cell receptor beta chains follows, all from one sample in a study of T cells after yellow fever vaccination. TCRdb analysed the 5' RACE reads with MiXCR anew, one entry per CDR3 protein. The data show about 630,000 distinct CDR3 sequences, more than 9% seen once. The specimen was PBMCs, collected on the day of the yellow fever booster vaccination. Receptors originate from a young man who received the YFV17D yellow fever vaccine. CDR3s include the opening cysteine and the closing phenylalanine or tryptophan. Each record gives: CDR3 protein, CDR3 DNA, clone size, D gene, V gene, J gene. D genes are given only for firm matches. Expanded clones get a size class; other rows say once, few or many, or leave the size out.

CSGAGTGGYEQFF	TGCAGCGGAGCCGGGACAGGGGGCTATGAGCAGTTCTTC	many	TRBD1	TRBV29-1	TRBJ2-1
CASGPVIQGAEETQYF	TGTGCCAGCGGCCCCGTAATACAGGGAGCCGAAGAGACCCAGTACTTC	NA	NA	TRBV2	TRBJ2-5
CASSSGRGDYGYTF	TGCGCCAGCAGCTCAGGAAGGGGCGACTATGGCTACACCTTC	NA	NA	TRBV5-1	TRBJ1-2
CATSRDPQSNYEQYF	TGTGCCACCAGCAGAGATCCCCAGTCTAACTACGAGCAGTACTTC	NA	NA	TRBV15	TRBJ2-7
CATSSRLALNTGELFF	TGTGCCACCAGCAGTAGACTAGCCCTAAACACCGGGGAGCTGTTTTTT	NA	TRBD2	TRBV15	TRBJ2-2
CASSLGTSYSGETQYF	TGTGCCAGCAGTTTAGGGACTAGTTACTCTGGGGAGACCCAGTACTTC	few	TRBD2	TRBV12-3/TRBV12-4	TRBJ2-5
CASGPGGVVAYEQYF	TGTGCCAGCGGCCCAGGCGGGGTCGTTGCGTACGAGCAGTACTTC	NA	NA	TRBV5-4	TRBJ2-7
CAIGLAETYEQYF	TGTGCAATCGGGCTAGCCGAGACCTACGAGCAGTACTTC	NA	NA	TRBV10-3	TRBJ2-7
CSARDGEQIRTDTQYF	TGCAGTGCTAGAGATGGGGAGCAGATCCGCACAGATACGCAGTATTTT	NA	NA	TRBV20-1	TRBJ2-3
CASSLAPSGSRETQYF	TGTGCCAGCAGCTTAGCGCCTAGCGGGAGTCGGGAGACCCAGTACTTC	few	TRBD2	TRBV7-6	TRBJ2-5
CASSLAFGQGSPEAFF	TGTGCCAGCAGCTTGGCCTTCGGACAGGGGAGCCCTGAAGCTTTCTTT	many	TRBD1	TRBV5-5	TRBJ1-1
CSARPGYEQFF	TGCAGTGCTCGCCCGGGATATGAGCAGTTCTTC	NA	NA	TRBV20-1	TRBJ2-1
CATRMVAGGPPDTQYF	TGTGCCACCCGGATGGTAGCGGGAGGACCCCCCGATACGCAGTATTTT	many	TRBD2	TRBV6-1	TRBJ2-3
CASTSYRDYYEQYF	TGTGCCAGCACCTCATACAGGGATTACTACGAGCAGTACTTC	many	NA	TRBV27	TRBJ2-7